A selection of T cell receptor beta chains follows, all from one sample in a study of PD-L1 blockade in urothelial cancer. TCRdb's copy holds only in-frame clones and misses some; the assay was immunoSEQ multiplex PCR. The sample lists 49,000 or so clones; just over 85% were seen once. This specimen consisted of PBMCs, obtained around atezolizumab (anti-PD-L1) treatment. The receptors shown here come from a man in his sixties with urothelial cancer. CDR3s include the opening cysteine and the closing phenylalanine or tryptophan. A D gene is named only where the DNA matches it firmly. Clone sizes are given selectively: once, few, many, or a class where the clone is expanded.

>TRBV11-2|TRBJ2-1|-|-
TGTGCCAGCAGCCAAAGCGCGGGGTCGTACAATGAGCAGTTCTTC
CASSQSAGSYNEQFF
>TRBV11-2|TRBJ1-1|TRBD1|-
TGTGCCAGCAGCCTTACAGGGGGCAAGGACACTGAAGCTTTCTTT
CASSLTGGKDTEAFF
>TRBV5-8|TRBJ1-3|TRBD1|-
TGTGCCAGCAGCTTGGCCTCAGGGGGCTCTGGAAACACCATATATTTT
CASSLASGGSGNTIYF
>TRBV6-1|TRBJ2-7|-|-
TGTGCCAGCAGCGAAGGTCCGGTCGGGTTCTCCTACGAGCAGTACTTC
CASSEGPVGFSYEQYF
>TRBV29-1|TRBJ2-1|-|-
TGCAGCGTTGATGGGGACACAAAGGGGAATGAGCAGTTCTTC
CSVDGDTKGNEQFF
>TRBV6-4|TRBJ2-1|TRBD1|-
TGTGCCAGCAGTGAGCGCGGGACAGGGGACGGGTACAATGAGCAGTTCTTC
CASSERGTGDGYNEQFF
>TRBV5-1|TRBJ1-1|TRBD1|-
TGCGCCAGCAGCCCGGCTACAGGGGCGAACACTGAAGCTTTCTTT
CASSPATGANTEAFF
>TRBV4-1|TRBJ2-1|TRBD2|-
TGCGCCAGCAGCCAAGCGGCGGGAGGGCAACCCAATGAGCAGTTCTTC
CASSQAAGGQPNEQFF
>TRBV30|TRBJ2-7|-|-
TGTGCCTGGAGTGTGAAGGGGTGGTCCTACGAGCAGTACTTC
CAWSVKGWSYEQYF
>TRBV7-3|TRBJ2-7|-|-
TGTGCCAGCAGCTTATCCGGTGGGGCAGACGAGCAGTACTTC
CASSLSGGADEQYF
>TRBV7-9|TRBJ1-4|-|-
TGTGCCAGCAGCTTACAACAGGGAGATGAAAAACTGTTTTTT
CASSLQQGDEKLFF
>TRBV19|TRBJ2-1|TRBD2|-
TGTGCCAGTAGTATAGATCCGCTAGCGGGGGGCCTGCCTTATGAGTCCTACAATGAGCAGTTCTTC
CASSIDPLAGGLPYESYNEQFF
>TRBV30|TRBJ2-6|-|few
TGTGCCTGGAGTTCGCAAAGGGGAACTGGGGCCAACGTCCTGACTTTC
CAWSSQRGTGANVLTF
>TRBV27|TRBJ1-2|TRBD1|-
TGTGCCAGCTCAGACAGGGGGCCGATAGGCTATGGCTACACCTTC
CASSDRGPIGYGYTF
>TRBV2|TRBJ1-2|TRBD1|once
TGTGCCAGCAGCCCTCGCTTACCGGGACAGGGGAGCTATGGCTACACCTTC
CASSPRLPGQGSYGYTF
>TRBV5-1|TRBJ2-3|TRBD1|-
TGCGCCAGCAGCGGAAGACAGGGGAGCACAGATACGCAGTATTTT
CASSGRQGSTDTQYF